Presented here are 17 T cell receptor beta chains from one specimen sequenced in a study of blood T cell repertoires in COVID-19. The assay was immunoSEQ multiplex PCR, and TCRdb's table has in-frame clones only and misses some. The data hold about 100,000 clones, with around 83% observed a single time. Sequenced sample: peripheral blood. Receptor source: a woman in her 70s with acute or convalescent COVID-19.

V is TRBV28 and J is TRBJ1-2; a possible D gene is TRBD1 (6 bases). This CDR3 comprises 14 residues. Germline assignment: CDR1 MDHEN and CDR2 SYDVKM. The ends were cut back, 4 bases at V and 4 bases at J, with 13 bases in the middle. This CDR3 reads CASSSTDSFYGYTF. DNA for the CDR3: TGTGCCAGCAGTTCTACGGACAGCTTCTATGGCTACACCTTC.

V is TRBV10-1 and J is TRBJ2-2, with D perhaps TRBD2 (6 bases). Germline-derived CDR1 and CDR2 are WNHNN and SYGVQD (reference sequence). The CDR3 has 16 residues. The germline V and J ends were trimmed by 3 bases and 0 bases, with 11 bases remaining between them. CDR3 nucleotides: TGCGCCAGCAGTGATTCAGGGAGGTCGAACACCGGGGAGCTGTTTTTT. Encoded protein: CASSDSGRSNTGELFF.

The rearrangement links TRBV18 to TRBJ2-7; maybe TRBD2 (7 bases). V was pared by 2 bases and J by 2 bases, with 16 bases between. This CDR3 is built from 16 residues. Germline V gives CDR1 KGHSH, CDR2 LQKENI. The CDR3 nucleotides read TGTGCCAGCTCACCAGGAGGGGGGGGGCAACCCTACGAGCAGTACGTC. Its translation: CASSPGGGGQPYEQYV.

The chain is built from TRBV7-9 and TRBJ1-5; 10 nucleotides align to TRBD1. The CDR3 contains 15 residues. Germline V gene sequence: CDR1 SEHNR, CDR2 FQNEAQ (reference sequence). V lost 5 bases, J lost 6 bases, and 7 bases stayed unmatched. DNA for the CDR3: TGTGCCAGCAGCACTGGACAGGGGGTTTCTCAGCCCCAGCATTTT. This gives the protein CASSTGQGVSQPQHF.

V usage is TRBV7-9 and J usage is TRBJ1-1; 8 bases map to TRBD1. With V trimmed by 0 bases and J by 12 bases, 0 bases remained unmatched. Per germline, CDR1 SEHNR and CDR2 FQNEAQ (reference sequence). The CDR3 is 11 amino acids. The CDR3 region is CASSLARGPFF. The CDR3 DNA is TGTGCCAGCAGCTTAGCCAGGGGGCCTTTCTTT.

V usage is TRBV7-9 and J usage is TRBJ1-3, with D possibly matching TRBD1 (5 bases). The CDR3 is 19 residues long. Germline CDR1 SEHNR, CDR2 FQNEAQ (reference sequence). V was cut by 4 bases and J by 1 base, with 23 bases left in between. CDR3 nucleotide sequence: TGTGCCAGCAGCTCCTCGGTACAGGACCTCCTTGGGTCTGGAAACACCATATATTTT. It is translated as CASSSSVQDLLGSGNTIYF.

The chain couples TRBV5-8 to TRBJ1-3, with unresolved D. The CDR3 contains 15 residues. The V end lost 7 bases, the J end lost 4 bases, and 18 bases lay between the germline ends. The germline V gene encodes CDR1 SGHTS and CDR2 YDEGEE. The CDR3 DNA follows: TGTGCCAGCCTTCGGAGACCCCAGCAAGGAAACACCATATATTTT. This codes for CASLRRPQQGNTIYF.

The rearrangement joins TRBV7-8 to TRBJ2-7, with TRBD1 identical over 9 bases. Losses at the gene ends were 5 bases for V and 5 bases for J; bases not matched to a gene: 4. This CDR3 region has 13 residues. CDR1 is SGHVS, CDR2 FQNEAQ, per germline. The CDR3 DNA reads as TGTGCCAGCAGCCAGGACAGGGGCCACGAGCAGTACGTC. Translating it yields CASSQDRGHEQYV.

The gene calls are TRBV7-2 and TRBJ1-3; TRBD1 aligns across 7 bases. CDR1 is SGHTA, CDR2 FQGNSA, per germline. V was clipped by 7 bases and J by 6 bases; unmatched bases: 12. The length of the CDR3 is 15 residues. The CDR3 loop is CASTTGQVGENTIYF. The CDR3 coding sequence is TGTGCCAGCACCACCGGACAGGTCGGGGAAAACACCATATATTTT.

V is TRBV27 and J is TRBJ1-1, with 8 bases fitting TRBD1. Germline V gene data show CDR1 as MNHEY and CDR2 as SMNVEV (reference sequence). There are 14 residues in the CDR3. The ends lost 7 bases at V and 1 base at J; junction bases unmatched: 5. The chain's CDR3 is CASTAGQENTEAFF. The DNA for the CDR3 is TGTGCCAGCACAGCGGGACAGGAGAACACTGAAGCTTTCTTT.

The chain couples TRBV10-2 to TRBJ2-7; D may be TRBD2 (6 bases). V was clipped by 6 bases and J by 3 bases, with 12 bases between them. Germline V CDR1 and CDR2: WSHSY, SAAADI. The CDR3 runs to 13 residues. For the CDR3, the DNA is TGCGCCAGCAGAGCGGGTTTCCTCTACGAGCAGTACTTC. Translation gives CASRAGFLYEQYF.

V and J are TRBV5-4 and TRBJ2-2, with TRBD1 matching over 9 bases. Germline CDR1 SGHNT, CDR2 YYREEE (reference sequence). The J segment lost 4 bases and the V segment lost 2 bases, leaving 6 bases of the junction unmatched. There are 16 residues in the CDR3. CDR3 bases: TGTGCCAGCAGCTTACAGGGGGCTGCGGGCACCGGGGAGCTGTTTTTT. It translates to CASSLQGAAGTGELFF.

The chain uses TRBV6-5 and TRBJ1-2, with 11 positions matching TRBD1. This CDR3 region has 13 residues. J was trimmed by 7 bases and V by 7 bases; bases with no gene match: 5. Germline CDR1 reads MNHEY; CDR2 reads SVGAGI. This chain's CDR3 is CASIRGTGGGYTF. The CDR3 nucleotides read TGTGCCAGCATACGAGGGACAGGGGGTGGCTACACCTTC.

This clone was seen more than once but under ten times. V gene TRBV3-1 (or the pseudogene TRBV3-2) combines with J gene TRBJ1-5; possibly TRBD1 for D (5 bases). Germline lookup yields CDR1 LGHDT and CDR2 YNNKEL (reference sequence). Trimming cost V 1 base and J 9 bases, with 16 bases left between them. This CDR3 is built from 15 residues. The CDR3 bases are TGTGCCAGCAGCCAAGGGCAGGGTAACTCAAGGCCCCAGCATTTT. Protein: CASSQGQGNSRPQHF.

The V and J genes are TRBV6-5 and TRBJ1-2; D unclear. The CDR3 has 13 residues. The germline V gene encodes CDR1 MNHEY and CDR2 SVGAGI. Trimming removed 4 bases from V and 2 bases from J, with 8 bases in between. The CDR3 spells CASSLRENYGYTF. The CDR3 DNA is TGTGCCAGCAGTTTAAGAGAGAACTATGGCTACACCTTC.

The chain employs TRBV12-3 or TRBV12-4 and TRBJ2-7; D perhaps matches TRBD1 (6 bases). Trimming stripped 6 bases from V and 0 bases from J, with 9 bases between. The CDR3 is 13 amino acids. The CDR3 loop is CASSRDTSYEQYV. CDR3 in DNA: TGTGCCAGCAGCCGGGACACCTCCTACGAGCAGTACGTC.

V gene TRBV4-3 combines with J gene TRBJ1-3, with 8 bases lining up with TRBD1. Trimming removed 2 bases from V and 4 bases from J; junction bases left unmatched: 4. The CDR3 is made up of 15 amino acids. Per the germline V gene, CDR1 is LGHNA and CDR2 is YSLEER. The CDR3 spells CASSQKGTGGNTIYF. The DNA of the CDR3 is TGCGCCAGCAGCCAAAAGGGGACAGGCGGAAACACCATATATTTT.